A selection of T cell receptor beta chains follows, all from one sample in a study of human T cells and chemical hapten exposure. TCRdb used MiXCR to reprocess the RACE reads, holding one entry per CDR3 protein. This table has about 90,000 distinct CDR3 sequences, about a tenth appearing once. Sequenced material: whole blood, taken in connection with sensitization to the hapten diphenylcyclopropenone (DPC). The receptor source for this set is a woman aged 30 to 39 with alopecia areata. Some clones in this sample may be carry-over from other donors' samples. CDR3s leave out the opening cysteine and the closing phenylalanine or tryptophan.

J,V,CDR3
TRBJ1-2,TRBV30,AWRRGGYGYT
TRBJ2-5,TRBV2,ASRRTGERETQY
TRBJ2-7,TRBV15,ATSRWGTGAYEQY
TRBJ2-1,TRBV6-1,ASTRGLAGGPQVRNEQF
TRBJ1-2,TRBV30,AWSIGYGYT
TRBJ2-1,TRBV5-1,ASSLAPSGRDNEQF
TRBJ2-3,TRBV11-2,ASSLVRGLSDTQY
TRBJ1-5,TRBV12-3/TRBV12-4,ASSSTGDSQPQH
TRBJ2-1,TRBV14,ASSLGGAWSYNEQF
TRBJ2-3,TRBV7-2,ASSLVEDTQY
TRBJ1-1,TRBV7-6,ASSLAVGTEAF
TRBJ2-2,TRBV2,ASRTAPVGELF
TRBJ2-3,TRBV4-1,ASSQGRGQGRSGVLPDTQY
TRBJ2-2,TRBV2,ASSGAGGPTGELF
TRBJ1-6,TRBV7-2,ASSRRDTAGSSPLH
TRBJ2-3,TRBV6-2/TRBV6-3,ASRYDTDTQY
TRBJ1-4,TRBV27,ASLRDRGLVGEKLF
TRBJ1-1,TRBV4-1,ASSSTAYTEAF
TRBJ1-3,TRBV12-3/TRBV12-4,ASSLKQKISGNTIY
TRBJ1-2,TRBV6-5,ASSFTDANYGYT
TRBJ2-1,TRBV30,ACRKLGDEQF
TRBJ2-7,TRBV6-2/TRBV6-3,ASTKSGSSYEQY
TRBJ2-3,TRBV12-3/TRBV12-4,ASSPRYSSTDTQY
TRBJ2-2,TRBV5-1,ASSLGRALTTGELF
TRBJ2-2,TRBV5-1,ASRADSNTGELF
TRBJ1-2,TRBV28,ASSHGYGYT
TRBJ2-5,TRBV18,ASSPLTTQETQY
TRBJ1-1,TRBV6-1,ASSGPRDPRRAF
TRBJ2-5,TRBV9,ASSVSQGGETQY
TRBJ2-5,TRBV11-2,ASSFGREETQY
TRBJ1-4,TRBV7-2,ASSPQGVREKLF
TRBJ1-2,TRBV6-6,ASNEAGGSGYT
TRBJ2-7,TRBV30,AWSRPVNSYEQY
TRBJ2-2,TRBV29-1,SAGGSAGELF
TRBJ2-5,TRBV27,ASSSRPSAETQY
TRBJ2-6,TRBV6-1,ASSEGAIPSGANVLT
TRBJ1-1,TRBV5-6,ASSKGTGGRRTEAF
TRBJ1-1,TRBV7-2,ASSRDANTEAF
TRBJ1-5,TRBV6-5,ASSYMGNQPQH
TRBJ1-2,TRBV12-3/TRBV12-4,ASSLSWANYGYT
TRBJ2-7,TRBV6-2/TRBV6-3,ASSYSGARGEQY
TRBJ2-1,TRBV28,ASSRGYTYNEQF
TRBJ2-3,TRBV12-5,ASGTDRVGDTQY
TRBJ2-3,TRBV24-1,ATSDPIRDRETDTQY
TRBJ2-5,TRBV12-3/TRBV12-4,ASRETGASLETQY
TRBJ2-1,TRBV7-6,ASSLDRGNNEQF
TRBJ2-3,TRBV7-7,ASSLALVAWGLIPTDTQY
TRBJ2-3,TRBV28,ANSLTEADTQY
TRBJ1-6,TRBV2,ASRGLVGSYNSPLH
TRBJ2-1,TRBV4-3,ASSQTRVPWWEGGNEQF
TRBJ1-3,TRBV7-2,ASSYRGSGNTIY
TRBJ2-1,TRBV29-1,SSMRDSVSEQF
TRBJ1-6,TRBV6-1,ASRREFSDSPLH
TRBJ2-7,TRBV29-1,SVEDHGYEQY
TRBJ2-5,TRBV7-3,ASSLGGTQETQY
TRBJ1-5,TRBV12-3/TRBV12-4,ASTPRLWGDGGNQPQH
TRBJ2-1,TRBV5-1,ASSLALSYNEQF
TRBJ2-7,TRBV5-1,ASSWMGLAGVEQY
TRBJ2-1,TRBV7-9,ASSFQNEQF
TRBJ2-1,TRBV29-1,SVDWLGNEQF